One and the same sample provided the 6 T cell receptor beta chains below, sequenced in a study of regulatory T cells in long-lasting Graves disease. Indicated time point: newly diagnosed GD, antithyroid drugs for less than 3 months. RNA from PBMCs was the source of the TCR library. Assembly of TCR beta libraries relied on iRepertoire HTBI primers together with Arm-PCR of CDR3 regions. TCRdb re-called the multiplex PCR reads through MiXCR, storing one row per CDR3 protein. The sample includes hundreds of thousands of distinct CDR3 sequences, 16% of them seen just once. The same sample was also studied in work on T cells in Graves' hyperthyroidism and ophthalmopathy.

The sample in question was peripheral blood mononuclear cells (PBMCs), obtained at new diagnosis, from a patient treated with antithyroid drugs. These receptors all come from a woman aged 25 to 39 with Graves disease.

This sequence joins TRBV5-1 and TRBJ1-1; 12 bases fit TRBD1. Germline CDR1 and CDR2: SGHRS and YFSETQ. The length of the CDR3 is 15 residues. With V trimmed by 4 bases and J by 1 base, 2 bases remained unmatched. CDR3 DNA: TGCGCCAGCAGCGGGGGACAGGGGGCGAACACTGAAGCTTTCTTT. Translated, it gives CASSGGQGANTEAFF. Full variable domain (outside the CDR3, taken from reference TRBV5-1 and TRBJ1-1): KAGVTQTPRYLIKTRGQQVTLSCSPISGHRSVSWYQQTPGQGLQFLFEYFSETQRNKGNFPGRFSGRQFSNSRSEMNVSTLELGDSALYLCASSGGQGANTEAFFGQGTRLTVV.

This clonotype was seen once. Possible read error: a much larger clone is one base away. This chain connects TRBV2 to TRBJ1-2, with TRBD1 identical over 9 bases. Germline lookup yields CDR1 SNHLY and CDR2 FYNNEI. The CDR3 consists of 12 residues. After removal of 10 bases from V and 7 bases from J, the junction contained 7 bases not matched to a gene. This CDR3 reads CANSGTGSGYTF. For the CDR3, the DNA is TGTGCCAACAGCGGGACAGGGTCTGGCTACACCTTC.

This clonotype showed up many times. V and J are TRBV2 and TRBJ2-3, with D unresolved. This CDR3 region has 15 residues. Germline CDR1 is SNHLY and CDR2 is FYNNEI. Trimming removed 2 bases from V and 2 bases from J, with 11 bases in between. The CDR3 sequence: CASSEFGQTTDTQYF. CDR3 coding DNA: TGTGCCAGCAGTGAATTTGGGCAGACCACAGATACGCAGTATTTT.

Ten or more counts support this clonotype. This chain connects TRBV12-3 or TRBV12-4 to TRBJ2-5; no firm D call. V was shortened by 3 bases and J by 7 bases, with 18 bases between the two germline ends. This CDR3 contains 15 residues. In DNA form, the CDR3 reads TGTGCCAGCAGTTTGATCTCGTCAGGACGACGGACCCAGTACTTC. The encoded protein is CASSLISSGRRTQYF.

This clonotype was seen repeatedly, ten times or more. The V gene is TRBV7-2, the J gene TRBJ1-1; TRBD1 is a possible D gene (5 bases). V was pared by 0 bases and J by 6 bases, with 11 bases between. The CDR3 runs to 14 residues. Germline loops: CDR1 SGHTA, CDR2 FQGNSA. CDR3 amino acids: CASSLARGRAEAFF. CDR3 nucleotides: TGTGCCAGCAGCTTAGCGCGGGGGAGGGCTGAAGCTTTCTTT.

V gene TRBV4-1 combines with J gene TRBJ1-1; the D gene is possibly TRBD1 (6 bases). The CDR3 is 12 amino acids. Trimming stripped 3 bases from V and 11 bases from J, with 13 bases between. CDR1 and CDR2 from the germline V gene are MGHRA and YSYEKL. The CDR3 region has the DNA TGCGCCAGCAGCCAGAAGGGGGAAGGGGCTTTCTTT. Its translation is CASSQKGEGAFF.